The present T cell receptor beta chain was sequenced within a study of T cell responses to AZD1222 COVID-19 vaccine. Background on the study: Second-dose timings of about 4 or about 12 weeks were pooled.

Regarding the study as a whole: Only a handful of AZD1222 recipients tested seropositive at baseline.

Sequencing was performed with immunoSEQ multiplex PCR; in TCRdb, only in-frame clones are kept and a portion is missing. The sample has 100,000 to 150,000 clones, about 89% seen once. Germline-derived CDR1 and CDR2 are GTSNPN and SVGIG (reference sequence). The CDR3 covers 12 residues. Trimming shortened V by 0 bases and J by 8 bases, and 11 bases separated the two germline ends. Comments on this clone: Antigen unknown.

This receptor was identified in an adult in good health. The sequencing used peripheral blood, collected on day 0 of AZD1222 vaccination. The genes are TRBV30 and TRBJ2-7; D tentatively fits TRBD1 or TRBD2 (5 bases each). CDR3 residues: CAWSVGTEQQYF. In nucleotides, the CDR3 is TGTGCCTGGAGTGTAGGGACCGAGCAGCAGTACTTC.